This T cell receptor beta chain comes out of a study of cytomegalovirus exposure and HLA in healthy donors. Study-level points and caveats: A later analysis reportedly found that, within productive TCRs, an Asian-associated ancestry cluster had fewer N-insertions than the mean observed across the roughly 670 donors. Many donors carried some public TCRs, although rarity characterized most TCR sequences.

The CDR3 spans 14 residues. Germline assignment: CDR1 SGHTA and CDR2 FQGTGA. V lost 3 bases and J lost 1, with 9 bases in between. This clone came up a few times. Its antigen is as yet unknown. Primers included in the PCR were 60 Vbeta and 13 Jbeta primers. Using immunoSEQ multiplex PCR, the repertoire was profiled, and TCRdb retains in-frame clones only, with some absent. The table lists roughly 150,000 clones, roughly 70% of them singletons, with about 10% in the top ten. The sequencing input was PBMCs. This receptor was identified in a man under 40 in good health and CMV-seropositive. This chain links TRBV7-3 with TRBJ1-1; a weak D match, TRBD1 (5 bases). The CDR3 nucleotides are TGTGCCAGCAGCTTGGGCCAGGGGAACACTGAAGCTTTCTTT. Translation: CASSLGQGNTEAFF.